These 8 T cell receptor beta chains originate from one sample sequenced in a study of blood T cell repertoires in COVID-19. Produced via immunoSEQ multiplex PCR; TCRdb's table is partial and in-frame only. This sample has some 260,000 clones, with 84% found just once. Sample: PBMCs or T cells enriched from blood (not recorded which). Every receptor here comes from a man aged 25 to 40 with acute COVID-19.

This sequence joins TRBV5-4 and TRBJ2-1; TRBD2 matches 8 bases. The CDR3 is 14 amino acids. Germline V CDR1 and CDR2: SGHNT, YYREEE (reference sequence). Trimming cost V 3 bases and J 10 bases; bases outside gene matches: 9. This CDR3 is CASSSRTSRREQFF. The DNA of the CDR3 is TGTGCCAGCAGCTCCAGGACTAGCAGAAGAGAGCAGTTCTTC.

The chain employs TRBV7-9 and TRBJ2-5; TRBD2 might be the D (6 bases). With 1 base removed from V and 0 bases from J, the gap between germline ends came to 15 bases. The CDR3 consists of 17 residues. CDR1 is SEHNR, CDR2 FQNEAQ, per germline (reference sequence). In DNA, the CDR3 is TGTGCCAGCAGCTTAGGGAGGGCAGGGACGTACCAAGAGACCCAGTACTTC. This codes for CASSLGRAGTYQETQYF. Full variable domain (missing parts from reference TRBV7-9 and TRBJ2-5): DTGVSQNPRHKITKRGQNVTFRCDPISEHNRLYWYRQTLGQGPEFLTYFQNEAQLEKSRLLSDRFSAERPKGSFSTLEIQRTEQGDSAMYLCASSLGRAGTYQETQYFGPGTRLLVL.

The V gene is TRBV3-1 (or the pseudogene TRBV3-2), the J gene TRBJ1-1; D remains unclear. V lost 0 bases and J lost 4, with 12 bases in between. The CDR3 runs 15 residues. Germline CDR1 is LGHDT and CDR2 is YNNKEL (reference sequence). The CDR3 nucleotides read TGTGCCAGCAGCCAAGAATTTAACGGTCTCACTGAAGCTTTCTTT. Encoded protein: CASSQEFNGLTEAFF.

Here the CDR3 DNA reads TGTGCCAGCAGCGCGGGACAGAGCAACAATTCACCCCTCCACTTT. It translates to CASSAGQSNNSPLHF. The chain carries TRBV7-2 and TRBJ1-6; the match to TRBD1 covers 7 bases. With 5 bases clipped from V and 7 bases from J, the junction kept 8 bases outside the gene matches. The germline V gene has CDR1 SGHTA and CDR2 FQGNSA. There are 15 residues in the CDR3.

V and J are TRBV10-1 and TRBJ2-2; 8 nucleotides line up with TRBD1. Germline V gene data show CDR1 as WNHNN and CDR2 as SYGVQD (reference sequence). The CDR3 is made up of 14 amino acids. After removal of 6 bases from V and 1 base from J, the junction contained 1 base not matched to a gene. The CDR3 here is CASSGTGNTGELFF. The CDR3 coding sequence is TGCGCCAGCAGCGGGACAGGGAACACCGGGGAGCTGTTTTTT.

The chain employs TRBV5-6 and TRBJ1-1, with TRBD1 matching over 9 bases. The germline gives CDR1 SGHDT, CDR2 YYEEEE. J lost 4 bases, V lost 3 bases, and 4 bases had no gene match. The CDR3 has 14 residues. The chain's CDR3 is CASSYRGRVTEAFF. CDR3 DNA: TGTGCCAGCAGCTACAGGGGGCGAGTCACTGAAGCTTTCTTT. Full variable domain (outside the CDR3, taken from reference TRBV5-6 and TRBJ1-1): DAGVTQSPTHLIKTRGQQVTLRCSPKSGHDTVSWYQQALGQGPQFIFQYYEEEERQRGNFPDRFSGHQFPNYSSELNVNALLLGDSALYLCASSYRGRVTEAFFGQGTRLTVV.

The CDR3 protein is CASGLAGSNEQFF. The CDR3 DNA is TGTGCCAGTGGACTAGCGGGGAGCAATGAGCAGTTCTTC. The genes are TRBV19 and TRBJ2-1; 12 nucleotides agree with TRBD2. CDR3 length: 13 residues. The V gene end was trimmed by 8 bases and the J gene end by 6 bases; junction bases not matched to a gene: 2. Germline V gene sequence: CDR1 LNHDA, CDR2 SQIVND (reference sequence).

This chain connects TRBV29-1 to TRBJ1-1, with D perhaps matching TRBD1 (6 bases). Trimming removed 3 bases at V and 4 bases at J, with 18 bases between. The CDR3 runs to 15 residues. Germline assignment: CDR1 SQVTM and CDR2 ANQGSEA. CDR3 residues: CSVEAGALGSTEAFF. As DNA, the CDR3 is TGCAGCGTTGAGGCGGGGGCCCTGGGGAGCACTGAAGCTTTCTTT. The whole variable domain, filled in from reference TRBV29-1 and TRBJ1-1, reads SAVISQKPSRDICQRGTSLTIQCQVDSQVTMMFWYRQQPGQSLTLIATANQGSEATYESGFVIDKFPISRPNLTFSTLTVSNMSPEDSSIYLCSVEAGALGSTEAFFGQGTRLTVV.